The rows below give T cell receptor beta chains drawn from one sample of a study of lymphopenia after photon versus proton radiotherapy. Sequencing used immunoSEQ multiplex PCR; TCRdb keeps in-frame clones, though not all of them. The data hold roughly 30,000 clones, with 81% observed a single time. The specimen comprised peripheral blood, sampled from a patient treated with photon-based radiotherapy. Source of these receptors: a man in his fifties with gastric cancer. The CDR3 runs from the conserved cysteine through the conserved F or W. D genes are given only for firm matches. Clone size, where shown, is once, few, many, or a class for clones that have expanded.

15	.	.	TRBV7-3	TRBJ1-1	CASSLGGWPNTEAFF	TGTGCCAGCAGCTTGGGGGGATGGCCTAACACTGAAGCTTTCTTT
15	.	.	TRBV7-9	TRBJ2-3	CASSLAVGITDTQYF	TGTGCCAGCAGCTTAGCGGTCGGGATCACAGATACGCAGTATTTT
14	.	.	TRBV11-2	TRBJ2-3	CASSLVPGSDTQYF	TGTGCCAGCAGCTTAGTTCCGGGATCAGATACGCAGTATTTT
17	.	.	TRBV5-1	TRBJ1-2	CASSLASEPLVNYGYTF	TGCGCCAGCAGCTTGGCTTCAGAACCCCTCGTAAACTATGGCTACACCTTC
12	.	.	TRBV6-6	TRBJ1-4	CASSGGYEKLFF	TGTGCCAGCAGTGGGGGATACGAAAAACTGTTTTTT
15	many	.	TRBV19	TRBJ1-5	CASNIRASFNQPQHF	TGTGCCAGTAATATACGGGCCTCCTTCAATCAGCCCCAGCATTTT
15	.	TRBD2	TRBV5-1	TRBJ2-5	CASSRSSGEGETQYF	TGCGCCAGCAGCCGCTCTAGCGGGGAAGGGGAGACCCAGTACTTC
14	.	.	TRBV6-5	TRBJ1-2	CASSPKRGHYGYTF	TGTGCCAGCAGTCCGAAACGAGGGCACTATGGCTACACCTTC
12	.	.	TRBV11-2	TRBJ2-5	CASGTGPGTQYF	TGTGCCAGCGGGACTGGACCGGGGACCCAGTACTTC
13	.	.	TRBV27	TRBJ1-4	CASSFGRSEKLFF	TGTGCCAGCAGTTTTGGGCGCTCTGAAAAACTGTTTTTT
15	.	.	TRBV7-3	TRBJ2-3	CASSRQPFSTDTQYF	TGTGCCAGCAGTCGGCAGCCGTTTAGCACAGATACGCAGTATTTT
15	.	.	TRBV5-4	TRBJ2-7	CASSQGQGVSYEQYF	TGTGCCAGCAGCCAAGGCCAGGGAGTGAGCTACGAGCAGTACTTC
13	few	TRBD1	TRBV25-1	TRBJ1-1	CASSLQGPTEAFF	TGTGCCAGCAGCCTACAGGGGCCCACTGAAGCTTTCTTT
14	.	.	TRBV19	TRBJ2-2	CASSISANTGELFF	TGTGCCAGTAGTATAAGTGCGAACACCGGGGAGCTGTTTTTT
12	.	.	TRBV6-6	TRBJ2-1	CASSFGGHEQFF	TGTGCCAGCAGTTTTGGGGGCCATGAGCAGTTCTTC
14	.	.	TRBV18	TRBJ2-1	CASSGGKPYNEQFF	TGTGCCAGCTCAGGCGGGAAACCCTACAATGAGCAGTTCTTC
13	.	.	TRBV10-1	TRBJ2-3	CASSERGTDTQYF	TGCGCCAGCAGTGAACGGGGCACAGATACGCAGTATTTT
15	.	.	TRBV5-8	TRBJ2-5	CASSTGTLSQETQYF	TGTGCCAGCAGCACCGGGACACTATCTCAAGAGACCCAGTACTTC
15	few	.	TRBV5-4	TRBJ1-3	CASSTPGRSGNTIYF	TGTGCCAGCAGCACTCCAGGGCGCTCTGGAAACACCATATATTTT
14	.	TRBD1	TRBV7-3	TRBJ2-2	CASSLGQGRGELFF	TGTGCCAGCAGCCTAGGACAGGGTCGCGGGGAGCTGTTTTTT
11	.	.	TRBV6-1	TRBJ1-6	CASSVGASLHF	TGTGCCAGCAGTGTAGGGGCGTCCCTCCACTTT
14	.	.	TRBV7-3	TRBJ1-2	CASSFRPGDYGYTF	TGTGCCAGCAGCTTCCGGCCAGGGGACTATGGCTACACCTTC
15	.	TRBD1	TRBV12-5	TRBJ2-3	CASGQGQGITDTQYF	TGTGCTAGTGGTCAAGGACAGGGTATTACAGATACGCAGTATTTT
14	.	.	TRBV2	TRBJ2-3	CASSETGTPHTQYF	TGTGCCAGCAGTGAAACCGGGACTCCCCATACGCAGTATTTT
12	.	.	TRBV7-9	TRBJ1-1	CASSLDFGNAFF	TGTGCCAGCAGCTTAGATTTTGGGAATGCTTTCTTT
15	.	.	TRBV6-5	TRBJ1-3	CASSYSPPSGNTIYF	TGTGCCAGCAGTTACAGTCCTCCCTCTGGAAACACCATATATTTT
14	.	TRBD1	TRBV5-6	TRBJ1-6	CASSADRGASPLHF	TGTGCCAGCAGCGCGGACAGGGGAGCCTCACCCCTCCACTTT
12	.	.	TRBV10-3	TRBJ1-6	CAISQATSPLHF	TGTGCCATCAGTCAAGCCACATCACCCCTCCACTTT
13	few	TRBD1	TRBV7-3	TRBJ1-1	CASSRTGDTEAFF	TGTGCCAGTAGCAGGACAGGGGACACTGAAGCTTTCTTT
12	.	.	TRBV5-6	TRBJ1-5	CASSLKDQPQHF	TGTGCCAGCAGCTTGAAGGACCAGCCCCAGCATTTT
13	.	TRBD1	TRBV6-5	TRBJ1-2	CASSSDRFYGYTF	TGTGCCAGCAGTTCGGACAGGTTCTATGGCTACACCTTC
13	.	.	TRBV5-1	TRBJ1-2	CASSLGRVDGYTF	TGCGCCAGCAGCTTGGGGAGGGTAGATGGCTACACCTTC
17	.	.	TRBV11-2	TRBJ1-5	CASSLVGDWFVNQPQHF	TGTGCCAGCAGCTTAGTTGGGGACTGGTTCGTCAATCAGCCCCAGCATTTT
15	once	TRBD2	TRBV7-8	TRBJ2-2	CASSTSGGDTGELFF	TGTGCCAGCAGCACAAGCGGGGGAGACACCGGGGAGCTGTTTTTT
13	.	.	TRBV6-1	TRBJ1-1	CASRLILATEAFF	TGTGCCAGCAGGTTGATCTTAGCCACTGAAGCTTTCTTT
18	.	.	TRBV9	TRBJ2-2	CASSVGVSGFGDTGELFF	TGTGCCAGCAGCGTAGGGGTATCGGGGTTCGGGGACACCGGGGAGCTGTTTTTT
15	.	TRBD2	TRBV6-1	TRBJ2-3	CASSEIRTRADTQYF	TGTGCCAGCAGTGAAATCAGGACTAGAGCAGATACGCAGTATTTT